The 21 T cell receptor beta chains listed next were all sequenced from one sample in a study of blood T cell repertoires in COVID-19. Profiled with immunoSEQ multiplex PCR; TCRdb holds only in-frame clones, not every one. The sample consists of about 190,000 clones, around 83% of them appearing once. Sequenced input: peripheral blood. The receptors were sampled from a woman between 40 and 50 years old with acute or convalescent COVID-19.

J is TRBJ2-1 and V is TRBV12-3 or TRBV12-4; no clear D gene. The CDR3 has 12 amino acids. V shed 5 bases and J shed 7 bases, with 9 bases lying between them. CDR3 bases: TGTGCCAGCAGTCCAACGAGGAATGAGCAGTTCTTC. Its translation is CASSPTRNEQFF.

The chain uses TRBV28 and TRBJ2-5, with D possibly being TRBD1 (6 bases). V shed 7 bases and J shed 5 bases, with 23 bases lying between them. The CDR3 is made up of 16 amino acids. The germline V gene encodes CDR1 MDHEN and CDR2 SYDVKM. The CDR3 DNA follows: TGTGCCAGCACCAAAAATCGGGCAGGGGTTCGGGAGACCCAGTACTTC. It yields the protein CASTKNRAGVRETQYF.

The chain combines TRBV9 with TRBJ1-1, with D perhaps matching TRBD1 (6 bases). The CDR3 is made up of 15 amino acids. Trimming took off 2 bases at V and 3 bases at J, with 14 bases between the two ends. Germline CDR1 is SGDLS and CDR2 is YYNGEE. The DNA of the CDR3 is TGTGCCAGCAGCGTCAGGGGTCAGTCGGACACTGAAGCTTTCTTT. Its translation is CASSVRGQSDTEAFF.

The chain uses TRBV5-4 and TRBJ1-1; D gene unclear. Germline CDR1 reads SGHNT; CDR2 reads YYREEE (reference sequence). With 2 bases removed from V and 7 bases from J, the gap between germline ends came to 12 bases. The CDR3 sequence is 13 residues long. The CDR3 loop is CASSFEVSFEAFF. In DNA, the CDR3 is TGTGCCAGCAGCTTCGAAGTTAGTTTTGAAGCTTTCTTT.

The chain uses TRBV9 and TRBJ1-1; a possible D gene is TRBD1 (5 bases). This CDR3 has 13 residues. CDR1 SGDLS and CDR2 YYNGEE come from the germline V gene. Deletions cut 5 bases from V and 4 bases from J, with 12 bases between. CDR3 nucleotides: TGTGCCAGCAGTACCGGGGGGGGCACTGAAGCTTTCTTT. Its protein is CASSTGGGTEAFF.

For this clone: At the DNA level, this CDR3 is encoded by other sequences in the same sample as well. This chain joins TRBV5-1 and TRBJ1-2; no firm D call. Per germline, CDR1 SGHRS and CDR2 YFSETQ. The CDR3 covers 14 residues. V dropped 0 bases and J dropped 2 bases, with 8 bases sitting between them. The CDR3 region is CASSLVAGNYGYTF. Here the CDR3 DNA reads TGCGCCAGCAGCTTGGTCGCGGGAAACTATGGCTACACCTTC.

The chain combines TRBV5-1 with TRBJ2-1, with TRBD2 identical over 7 bases. This CDR3 has 14 amino acids. Germline V gene sequence: CDR1 SGHRS, CDR2 YFSETQ. The V and J ends lost 0 bases and 6 bases, in that order; junction bases with no gene match: 3. The CDR3 region is CASSLVPGGNEQFF. The CDR3 coding sequence is TGCGCCAGCAGCTTGGTTCCGGGAGGCAATGAGCAGTTCTTC. The whole variable domain, filled in from reference TRBV5-1 and TRBJ2-1, reads KAGVTQTPRYLIKTRGQQVTLSCSPISGHRSVSWYQQTPGQGLQFLFEYFSETQRNKGNFPGRFSGRQFSNSRSEMNVSTLELGDSALYLCASSLVPGGNEQFFGPGTRLTVL.

The chain combines TRBV5-8 with TRBJ1-5, with D unresolved. Per germline, CDR1 SGHTS and CDR2 YDEGEE. The CDR3 sequence is 18 residues long. V was pared by 2 bases and J by 0 bases, with 18 bases between. CDR3 DNA sequence: TGTGCCAGCAGCTTCGCATCGGGTTCGGGTATTAGCAATCAGCCCCAGCATTTT. Translating gives CASSFASGSGISNQPQHF.

CDR3 amino acids: CATRPPAGRPSNEKLFF. The CDR3 nucleotides are TGTGCCACCAGGCCCCCAGCGGGACGGCCTTCAAATGAAAAACTGTTTTTT. The chain has TRBV28 and TRBJ1-4; D might be TRBD1 (5 bases). Germline CDR1 MDHEN, CDR2 SYDVKM. The CDR3 runs to 17 residues. V was pared by 10 bases and J by 5 bases, with 26 bases between. The entire variable domain, with the rest obtained from reference TRBV28 and TRBJ1-4, is as follows: DVKVTQSSRYLVKRTGEKVFLECVQDMDHENMFWYRQDPGLGLRLIYFSYDVKMKEKGDIPEGYSVSREKKERFSLILESASTNQTSMYLCATRPPAGRPSNEKLFFGSGTQLSVL.

The V gene is TRBV9, the J gene TRBJ1-1; D is unclear. CDR1 is SGDLS, CDR2 YYNGEE, per germline. With 0 bases removed from V and 4 bases from J, the gap between germline ends came to 13 bases. This CDR3 comprises 15 residues. The CDR3 DNA follows: TGTGCCAGCAGCGTAGACGGGGAGTGGGGCACTGAAGCTTTCTTT. This codes for CASSVDGEWGTEAFF.

This clone was observed a single time. This sequence joins TRBV28 and TRBJ2-1; TRBD2 aligns across 12 bases. V shed 5 bases and J 8 bases; nucleotides not matched to a gene: 7. The CDR3 runs to 15 residues. Germline V gene data show CDR1 as MDHEN and CDR2 as SYDVKM. In DNA, the CDR3 is TGTGCCAGCAGTCCTAGCGGGGGGGCCGTAGATGAGCAGTTCTTC. Encoded protein: CASSPSGGAVDEQFF.

The J gene is TRBJ2-1, the V gene TRBV28, with TRBD2 matching over 14 bases. This CDR3 region has 15 residues. V lost 6 bases, J lost 10 bases, and 8 bases stayed unmatched. Germline V gene data show CDR1 as MDHEN and CDR2 as SYDVKM. This chain's CDR3 is CASRVPGLAGVEQFF. CDR3 nucleotides: TGTGCCAGCAGAGTTCCGGGACTAGCGGGGGTGGAGCAGTTCTTC.

V is TRBV7-9 and J is TRBJ1-1; D remains unclear. Germline CDR1 reads SEHNR; CDR2 reads FQNEAQ (reference sequence). The CDR3 runs 14 residues. V was pared by 3 bases and J by 3 bases, with 11 bases between. The CDR3 spells CASSFSAVYTEAFF. CDR3 nucleotides: TGTGCCAGCAGCTTTTCTGCAGTCTACACTGAAGCTTTCTTT.

This chain joins TRBV28 and TRBJ1-1; D uncertain. The germline V gene has CDR1 MDHEN and CDR2 SYDVKM. V was trimmed by 6 bases and J by 3 bases, leaving 5 bases between them. This CDR3 is built from 11 residues. The chain's CDR3 is CASRQHTEAFF. Written as DNA, the CDR3 is TGTGCCAGCAGACAACACACTGAAGCTTTCTTT.

The V call is TRBV6-6, the J call TRBJ1-6, with a tentative D call TRBD1 (5 bases). Trimming shortened V by 10 bases and J by 0 bases, and 13 bases separated the two germline ends. This CDR3 contains 15 residues. Germline CDR1 MNHNY, CDR2 SVGAGI (reference sequence). DNA of the CDR3: TGTGCCACCTTCGGGGGATCCTCCTATAATTCACCCCTCCACTTT. It yields the protein CATFGGSSYNSPLHF.

The chain joins TRBV5-8 to TRBJ1-6; no firm D call. The V and J ends lost 4 bases and 9 bases respectively, with 17 bases between them. Germline V lookup: CDR1 SGHTS, CDR2 YDEGEE. CDR3 size: 15 residues. This chain's CDR3 is CASSIGLGYASPLHF. Here the CDR3 DNA reads TGTGCCAGCAGCATCGGTCTAGGCTACGCTTCACCCCTCCACTTT.

This chain joins TRBV11-2 and TRBJ2-3; no clear D. Trimming removed 5 bases at V and 3 bases at J, with 3 bases between. The CDR3 loop spans 11 amino acids. Germline CDR1 and CDR2: SGHAT and FQNNGV. CDR3 protein: CASSLTDTQYF. The CDR3 DNA reads as TGTGCCAGCAGCCTTACAGATACGCAGTATTTT.

This clone has a single count. The chain combines TRBV5-1 with TRBJ1-5; the D is unclear. Germline CDR1 and CDR2: SGHRS and YFSETQ. V lost 5 bases, J lost 1 base, and 7 bases lay in between. The CDR3 consists of 13 residues. CDR3 DNA: TGCGCCAGCAGGCAGGAAAGCAATCAGCCCCAGCATTTT. It specifies CASRQESNQPQHF. Drawing the rest from reference TRBV5-1 and TRBJ1-5, the complete variable domain is KAGVTQTPRYLIKTRGQQVTLSCSPISGHRSVSWYQQTPGQGLQFLFEYFSETQRNKGNFPGRFSGRQFSNSRSEMNVSTLELGDSALYLCASRQESNQPQHFGDGTRLSIL.

V is TRBV2 and J is TRBJ1-1; 8 nucleotides align to TRBD1. The CDR3 contains 12 residues. J was trimmed by 4 bases and V by 8 bases; bases with no gene match: 3. Germline CDR1 and CDR2: SNHLY and FYNNEI. CDR3 nucleotides: TGTGCCAGCGAACAGGGGGGCACTGAAGCTTTCTTT. Translating it yields CASEQGGTEAFF.

This clone was observed a single time. This chain joins TRBV27 and TRBJ2-1, with TRBD2 matching over 9 bases. This CDR3 comprises 15 residues. The germline V gene encodes CDR1 MNHEY and CDR2 SMNVEV (reference sequence). The trim removed 2 bases at V and 3 bases at J, leaving 2 bases unmatched. CDR3: CASSLVAGVYNEQFF. CDR3 nucleotide sequence: TGTGCCAGCAGTTTAGTAGCGGGAGTCTACAATGAGCAGTTCTTC.

This clone was picked up one time. The CDR3 protein is CASSVEWRNTEAFF. The CDR3 region has the DNA TGTGCCAGCAGCGTAGAGTGGAGAAACACTGAAGCTTTCTTT. V and J are TRBV9 and TRBJ1-1; no firm D call. Germline loops: CDR1 SGDLS, CDR2 YYNGEE. The CDR3 contains 14 residues. V dropped 0 bases and J dropped 2 bases, with 8 bases sitting between them.